This TCR beta chain was profiled in a study of glioma-infiltrating T cells after dendritic cell vaccination. Study as a whole: Monocyte-derived dendritic cells, cultured seven days with IL-4 and GM-CSF, were pulsed with autologous tumor lysate.

The immunoSEQ assay amplified TCRB CDR3 from up to roughly 2 ug DNA. The PCR used 60 V beta and 13 J beta primers. The method was immunoSEQ multiplex PCR; TCRdb's version includes in-frame clones alone and lacks a portion of them. The sample consists of some 90,000 clones, more than 80% of them appearing once. This CDR3 has 15 amino acids. The V segment lost 5 bases and the J segment 3 bases; nucleotides outside the gene matches: 3. Germline-derived CDR1 and CDR2 are MNHNS and SASEGT. The time point denotes: after dendritic cell vaccination, including at tumor progression/relapse. This chain connects TRBV6-1 to TRBJ2-1; 11 nucleotides align to TRBD2. This receptor was identified in a human donor with glioblastoma. Source: blood, taken after dendritic cell vaccination. The CDR3 loop is CASSSGTSGYNEQFF. The CDR3 DNA reads as TGTGCCAGCAGTTCCGGGACTAGCGGCTACAATGAGCAGTTCTTC.